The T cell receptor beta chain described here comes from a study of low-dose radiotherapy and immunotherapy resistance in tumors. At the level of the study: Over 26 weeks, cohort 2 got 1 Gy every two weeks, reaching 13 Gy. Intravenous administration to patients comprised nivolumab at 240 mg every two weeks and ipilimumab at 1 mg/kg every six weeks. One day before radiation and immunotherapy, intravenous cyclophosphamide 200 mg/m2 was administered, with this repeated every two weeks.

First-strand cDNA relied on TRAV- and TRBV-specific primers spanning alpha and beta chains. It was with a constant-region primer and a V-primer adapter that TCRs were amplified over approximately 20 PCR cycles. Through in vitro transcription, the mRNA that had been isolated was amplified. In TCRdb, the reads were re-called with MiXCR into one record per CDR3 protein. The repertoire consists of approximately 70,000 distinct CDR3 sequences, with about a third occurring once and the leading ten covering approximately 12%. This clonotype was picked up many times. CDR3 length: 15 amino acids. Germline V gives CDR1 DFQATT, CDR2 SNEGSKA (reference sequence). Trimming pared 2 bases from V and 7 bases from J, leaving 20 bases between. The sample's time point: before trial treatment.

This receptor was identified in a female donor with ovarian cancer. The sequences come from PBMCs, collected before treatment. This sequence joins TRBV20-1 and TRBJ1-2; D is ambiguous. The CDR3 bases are TGCAGTGCTAGACAACCCTCTCGGCAGGCGGGTGGCTACACCTTC. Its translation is CSARQPSRQAGGYTF.